This T cell receptor (beta chain) stems from a study of regulatory T cells in long-lasting Graves disease. This clonotype was seen ten or more times. The time point: newly diagnosed GD, antithyroid drugs for less than 3 months. The TCR library was made from RNA extracted from PBMCs. Construction of TCR beta libraries relied on iRepertoire HTBI primers and on Arm-PCR targeting CDR3 regions. One entry per CDR3 protein results from TCRdb running MiXCR on the multiplex PCR reads. The data contain 200,000 to 250,000 distinct CDR3 sequences, 20% to 25% of them singletons. The trim removed 0 bases at V and 1 base at J, leaving 1 base unmatched. The CDR3 contains 14 residues. The V gene's germline CDR1 is DFQATT and CDR2 SNEGSKA (reference sequence).

The V and J genes are TRBV20-1 and TRBJ2-3, with 7 bases fitting TRBD2. Sequencing used peripheral blood mononuclear cells (PBMCs), obtained at new diagnosis, from a patient treated with antithyroid drugs. The clonotype originates from a female donor with Graves disease. The CDR3 region is CSARDAGGTDTQYF. DNA of the CDR3: TGCAGTGCTAGAGATGCGGGGGGCACAGATACGCAGTATTTT.